These 30 T cell receptor beta chains share one sample of origin, sequenced in a study of early T cells in non-severe SARS-CoV-2 infection. One entry per CDR3 protein results from TCRdb running MiXCR on the 5' RACE reads. Of tens of thousands of distinct CDR3 sequences listed, roughly 13% are singletons. Sequenced input: whole blood. These receptor sequences come from an adult who was a healthcare worker with PCR-confirmed SARS-CoV-2 infection or an uninfected control (not recorded which).

This chain joins TRBV5-1 and TRBJ2-7; D is unclear. V dropped 0 bases and J dropped 0 bases, with 13 bases sitting between them. The germline V gene encodes CDR1 SGHRS and CDR2 YFSETQ. The CDR3 contains 16 residues. The CDR3 sequence: CASSLVVARRSYEQYF. The CDR3 DNA reads as TGCGCCAGCAGCTTGGTAGTAGCCAGACGCTCCTACGAGCAGTACTTC. Full variable domain (rest looked up from reference TRBV5-1 and TRBJ2-7): KAGVTQTPRYLIKTRGQQVTLSCSPISGHRSVSWYQQTPGQGLQFLFEYFSETQRNKGNFPGRFSGRQFSNSRSEMNVSTLELGDSALYLCASSLVVARRSYEQYFGPGTRLTVT.

The table lists this clonotype with a few counts. The rearrangement uses TRBV10-3 and TRBJ2-5; D unresolved. Trimming removed 6 bases at V and 2 bases at J, with 16 bases between. The CDR3 loop spans 15 amino acids. Germline values: CDR1 ENHRY, CDR2 SYGVKD. This chain's CDR3 is CAIRGSSGLQETQYF. CDR3 nucleotide sequence: TGTGCCATCAGAGGCAGCTCTGGTTTACAAGAGACCCAGTACTTC.

This clonotype was seen many times. The V call is TRBV3-1, the J call TRBJ2-3; TRBD2 matches 9 bases. V lost 4 bases, J lost 4 bases, and 3 bases stayed unmatched. The CDR3 runs 14 residues. The germline V gene encodes CDR1 LGHDT and CDR2 YNNKEL (reference sequence). The CDR3: CASSPRLAADTQYF. In DNA form, the CDR3 reads TGTGCCAGCAGCCCCCGACTAGCGGCAGATACGCAGTATTTT.

This clonotype was seen at least ten times. The rearrangement joins TRBV7-9 to TRBJ2-7, with 7 bases identical to TRBD2. Trimming removed 11 bases from V and 0 bases from J; junction bases left unmatched: 4. This CDR3 contains 12 residues. Germline lookup yields CDR1 SEHNR and CDR2 FQNEAQ (reference sequence). The CDR3 loop is CAGGGSSYEQYF. The CDR3 region has the DNA TGTGCCGGCGGCGGGAGCTCCTACGAGCAGTACTTC.

V usage is TRBV6-2 or TRBV6-3 and J usage is TRBJ1-5, with D unclear. V was trimmed by 7 bases and J by 1 base, leaving 14 bases between them. This CDR3 has 15 amino acids. CDR1 is MNHEY, CDR2 SVGEGT, per germline. The CDR3 loop is CASTEGLGSNQPQHF. The CDR3 region has the DNA TGTGCCAGCACCGAAGGGTTGGGGAGCAATCAGCCCCAGCATTTT.

This clonotype was picked up many times. V gene TRBV7-3 combines with J gene TRBJ2-2; D gene uncertain. CDR3 length: 16 residues. V lost 8 bases and J lost 3, with 19 bases in between. Germline loops: CDR1 SGHTA, CDR2 FQGTGA. The CDR3 is CASSQTRAAYTGELFF. The CDR3 DNA is TGTGCCAGCTCACAAACACGGGCAGCCTACACCGGGGAGCTGTTTTTT. Complete variable domain (other parts from reference TRBV7-3 and TRBJ2-2): GAGVSQTPSNKVTEKGKYVELRCDPISGHTALYWYRQSLGQGPEFLIYFQGTGAADDSGLPNDRFFAVRPEGSVSTLKIQRTERGDSAVYLCASSQTRAAYTGELFFGEGSRLTVL.

This clonotype was detected a few times. This chain joins TRBV27 and TRBJ2-7, with 12 positions matching TRBD2. In germline, CDR1 is MNHEY, CDR2 SMNVEV (reference sequence). J lost 4 bases, V lost 4 bases, and 8 bases had no gene match. The CDR3 length is 16 residues. The CDR3 loop reads CASSYQGLAGWYEQYF. The CDR3 nucleotides are TGTGCCAGCAGTTACCAAGGACTAGCGGGATGGTACGAGCAGTACTTC.

The V gene is TRBV12-5, the J gene TRBJ1-5; no firm D call. Per the germline V gene, CDR1 is LGHNT and CDR2 is FRNRAP. This CDR3 contains 13 residues. V lost 3 bases and J lost 0, with 3 bases in between. The CDR3 here is CASGLNSNQPQHF. The DNA of the CDR3 is TGTGCTAGTGGTTTAAATAGCAATCAGCCCCAGCATTTT.

At least ten counts were recorded for this clonotype. The chain combines TRBV12-3 or TRBV12-4 with TRBJ1-2; TRBD1 might be the D (5 bases). The CDR3 length is 14 residues. The ends were cut back, 3 bases at V and 6 bases at J, with 14 bases in the middle. CDR3 region: CASSFTRQGDGYTF. In DNA, the CDR3 is TGTGCCAGCAGTTTTACCCGACAAGGGGATGGCTACACCTTC.

This clonotype was seen more than once but under ten times. V and J are TRBV18 and TRBJ1-2; no reliable D call. This CDR3 has 14 residues. The germline V and J ends were trimmed by 2 bases and 7 bases, with 14 bases remaining between them. CDR1 and CDR2 (germline): KGHSH, LQKENI. The CDR3 nucleotides read TGTGCCAGCTCACCATATCGAATAGACGGTGGCTACACCTTC. Translated, it gives CASSPYRIDGGYTF.

This clonotype was picked up many times. The chain couples TRBV20-1 to TRBJ2-7; D uncertain. V dropped 5 bases and J dropped 4 bases, with 6 bases sitting between them. The germline gives CDR1 DFQATT, CDR2 SNEGSKA (reference sequence). The CDR3 totals 10 residues. The DNA for the CDR3 is TGCAGTGCTGGTTGGTACGAGCAGTACTTC. It is translated as CSAGWYEQYF.

This clonotype was observed a few times. The rearrangement uses TRBV6-2 or TRBV6-3 and TRBJ2-2; the D is unclear. The V gene lost 8 bases and the J gene lost 1 base, with 5 bases spanning the gap. The CDR3 loop spans 12 amino acids. CDR1 is MNHEY, CDR2 SVGEGT, per germline. This CDR3 is CASGWNTGELFF. In DNA, the CDR3 is TGTGCCAGCGGATGGAACACCGGGGAGCTGTTTTTT.

This clonotype was detected ten times or more. The chain recombines TRBV12-3 or TRBV12-4 with TRBJ2-7; 7 nucleotides agree with TRBD2. CDR3 size: 14 residues. The V and J ends lost 5 bases and 3 bases, in that order; junction bases with no gene match: 7. In DNA, the CDR3 is TGTGCCAGCAGTCTCGCCGGGGGGAACTACGAGCAGTACTTC. Translated: CASSLAGGNYEQYF.

This clonotype was observed a few times. This sequence joins TRBV30 and TRBJ1-5; weak D call: TRBD1 (5 bases). This CDR3 is built from 13 residues. Between the trimmed V and J ends, which lost 6 bases and 1 base, there was a span of 10 bases. The germline V gene has CDR1 GTSNPN and CDR2 SVGIG (reference sequence). CDR3: CACGRDSNQPQHF. DNA of the CDR3: TGTGCCTGCGGCAGGGACAGCAATCAGCCCCAGCATTTT.

The rearrangement uses TRBV15 and TRBJ2-5, with D maybe TRBD2 (6 bases). The CDR3 has 16 residues. Trimming removed 0 bases at V and 4 bases at J, with 15 bases between. Germline CDR1 is LNHNV and CDR2 is YYDKDF (reference sequence). CDR3 sequence: CATSREEGGSGETQYF. The CDR3 DNA follows: TGTGCCACCAGCAGAGAAGAAGGAGGGTCCGGAGAGACCCAGTACTTC. The full variable domain, in which reference TRBV15 and TRBJ2-5 provide the parts outside the CDR3, is DAMVIQNPRYQVTQFGKPVTLSCSQTLNHNVMYWYQQKSSQAPKLLFHYYDKDFNNEADTPDNFQSRRPNTSFCFLDIRSPGLGDTAMYLCATSREEGGSGETQYFGPGTRLLVL.

This clonotype was counted many times. V gene TRBV7-6 combines with J gene TRBJ1-5; 7 bases are a match to TRBD1. The CDR3 extends over 15 amino acids. Germline CDR1 reads SGHVS; CDR2 reads FNYEAQ. Trimming removed 1 base from V and 2 bases from J; junction bases left unmatched: 2. This chain's CDR3 is CASSLGTGGNQPQHF. CDR3 bases: TGTGCCAGCAGCTTAGGGACAGGTGGCAATCAGCCCCAGCATTTT.

The chain employs TRBV6-4 and TRBJ1-2; D is possibly TRBD1 (5 bases). Trimming removed 6 bases from V and 4 bases from J, with 15 bases in between. There are 14 residues in the CDR3. Germline CDR1 MRHNA, CDR2 SNTAGT. The chain's CDR3 is CASSAGTVGYGYTF. CDR3 in DNA: TGTGCCAGCAGCGCCGGGACGGTCGGCTATGGCTACACCTTC.

This clonotype has just a few counts. The rearrangement links TRBV19 to TRBJ2-1; D tentatively reads TRBD1 or TRBD2 (6 bases each). Germline V lookup: CDR1 LNHDA, CDR2 SQIVND (reference sequence). The CDR3 totals 15 residues. Between the trimmed V and J ends, which lost 2 bases and 5 bases, there was a span of 13 bases. CDR3 sequence: CASSINGGEHNEQFF. CDR3 nucleotide sequence: TGTGCCAGTAGTATAAACGGGGGCGAACACAATGAGCAGTTCTTC.

The chain has TRBV10-2 and TRBJ2-2, with D uncertain. V lost 4 bases and J 9 bases, leaving 9 bases between the germline ends. Germline lookup yields CDR1 WSHSY and CDR2 SAAADI. This CDR3 has 12 amino acids. CDR3 sequence reads: CASSGDYRELFF. The CDR3 bases are TGCGCCAGCAGTGGGGATTACAGGGAGCTGTTTTTT.

This clonotype was seen a handful of times. This sequence joins TRBV29-1 and TRBJ2-7, with TRBD2 as a possible D gene (5 bases). This CDR3 has 12 amino acids. V gave up 3 bases and J gave up 6 bases, with 12 bases separating them. CDR1 is SQVTM and CDR2 is ANQGSEA in the germline V gene. The CDR3 DNA is TGCAGCGTTGACCCCGCAGGAGGCGAGCAGTACTTC. It is translated as CSVDPAGGEQYF.

This clonotype was counted between two and nine times. The chain links TRBV15 to TRBJ2-6; D unresolved. The CDR3 is made up of 14 amino acids. The germline gives CDR1 LNHNV, CDR2 YYDKDF (reference sequence). Trimming cost V 5 bases and J 2 bases, with 7 bases left between them. CDR3 loop: CATSRKTGANVLTF. The CDR3 DNA reads TGTGCCACCAGCCGCAAAACTGGGGCCAACGTCCTGACTTTC. Drawing the rest from reference TRBV15 and TRBJ2-6, the complete variable domain is DAMVIQNPRYQVTQFGKPVTLSCSQTLNHNVMYWYQQKSSQAPKLLFHYYDKDFNNEADTPDNFQSRRPNTSFCFLDIRSPGLGDTAMYLCATSRKTGANVLTFGAGSRLTVL.

This clonotype was counted between two and nine times. J is TRBJ2-1 and V is TRBV9; tentative D call: TRBD1 (5 bases). Germline CDR1 reads SGDLS; CDR2 reads YYNGEE. V gave up 4 bases and J gave up 0 bases, with 8 bases separating them. This CDR3 is 14 amino acids long. The CDR3 here is CASSRTRSYNEQFF. As DNA, the CDR3 is TGTGCCAGCAGCCGGACACGCTCCTACAATGAGCAGTTCTTC.

This clonotype appeared a few times. V gene TRBV28 combines with J gene TRBJ2-3, with 7 bases fitting TRBD2. The CDR3 is made up of 15 amino acids. V was pared by 0 bases and J by 5 bases, with 5 bases of the junction left unmatched. The germline V gene has CDR1 MDHEN and CDR2 SYDVKM. CDR3 coding DNA: TGTGCCAGCAGTTTATGGGGCGGGGGAATAGATACGCAGTATTTT. Amino acid sequence: CASSLWGGGIDTQYF.

This clonotype was detected ten times or more. The chain combines TRBV5-4 with TRBJ2-2, with D possibly called TRBD1 or TRBD2 (5 bases each). The germline CDR1 and CDR2 sequences are SGHNT and YYREEE (reference sequence). Trimming left V 4 bases short and J 5 bases short, with 9 bases between. This CDR3 is 13 amino acids long. For the CDR3, the DNA is TGTGCCAGCAGCAGAGGGGTTACCGGGGAGCTGTTTTTT. It yields the protein CASSRGVTGELFF.

The J gene is TRBJ2-2, the V gene TRBV6-1, with D possibly matching TRBD1 (5 bases). CDR3 length: 13 residues. From germline, CDR1 is MNHNS and CDR2 SASEGT. Deletions cut 7 bases from V and 6 bases from J, with 12 bases between. CDR3 nucleotide sequence: TGTGCCAGCATGGCAGGGCTTTCCGGGGAGCTGTTTTTT. The encoded protein is CASMAGLSGELFF.

In this sample, this clonotype turned up a few times. V is TRBV20-1 and J is TRBJ1-1, with no clear D. Trimming removed 3 bases at V and 3 bases at J, with 14 bases between. The CDR3 totals 14 residues. Germline CDR1 and CDR2: DFQATT and SNEGSKA (reference sequence). The CDR3 DNA sequence: TGCAGTGCTAGTCCCAATAGCCTCCACACTGAAGCTTTCTTT. Its protein product is CSASPNSLHTEAFF.

There are a few counts of this clonotype. The chain carries TRBV5-5 and TRBJ1-2; tentative D call: TRBD1 (5 bases). The length of the CDR3 is 15 residues. The V gene's germline CDR1 is SGHKS and CDR2 YYEKEE (reference sequence). V was shortened by 3 bases and J by 3 bases, with 15 bases between the two germline ends. CDR3 region: CASSSSPREHYGYTF. The CDR3 DNA reads as TGTGCCAGCAGCTCCTCTCCCAGGGAACACTATGGCTACACCTTC.

With regard to this clonotype: This could be a read error, since a much larger clone is one nucleotide away. This sequence joins TRBV7-8 and TRBJ2-2; 8 nucleotides line up with TRBD2. Germline values: CDR1 SGHVS, CDR2 FQNEAQ. V shed 2 bases, J shed 6 bases, and the junction held 8 bases outside the gene matches. This CDR3 is 16 amino acids long. The CDR3 is CASSLRGVAGPGELFF. CDR3 in DNA: TGTGCCAGCAGCTTAAGGGGCGTAGCGGGGCCCGGGGAGCTGTTTTTT.

In this sample, this clonotype turned up a few times. This chain links TRBV3-1 with TRBJ1-3; perhaps TRBD1 as D (5 bases). Germline V gene lookup returns CDR1 LGHDT and CDR2 YNNKEL (reference sequence). V was pared by 3 bases and J by 4 bases, with 13 bases between. This CDR3 spans 15 amino acids. CDR3: CASSQGPPPGNTIYF. DNA of the CDR3: TGTGCCAGCAGCCAGGGACCTCCGCCCGGAAACACCATATATTTT.

This clonotype was seen a few times. The V and J genes are TRBV7-9 and TRBJ2-1, with TRBD2 matching over 11 bases. In germline, CDR1 is SEHNR, CDR2 FQNEAQ (reference sequence). The CDR3 is 17 residues long. With 0 bases clipped from V and 1 base from J, the junction kept 2 bases outside the gene matches. CDR3 sequence: CASSLAGTSGSYNEQFF. DNA for the CDR3: TGTGCCAGCAGCTTAGCGGGGACTAGCGGTTCCTACAATGAGCAGTTCTTC.